This TCR beta chain came from a study of long-term antiretroviral therapy in people with HIV. immunoSEQ v3.0 was run at survey level. The repertoire was sequenced with immunoSEQ multiplex PCR; TCRdb's copy has only in-frame clones and lacks some. The sample holds about 34,000 clones, about 80% seen once. Per donor, at least one pre-ART and at least two post-ART PBMC samples were obtained. Study-wide findings and caveats: Among HIV repertoires, CDR3 length ranges were narrower than those of controls.

Remarks on this clone: Its antigen is not identified.

V was pared by 6 bases and J by 4 bases, with 15 bases between. Germline CDR1 and CDR2: MNHEY and SVGAGI. CDR3 length: 14 amino acids. Source: unsorted PBMCs, taken 0.4 years before starting antiretroviral therapy. This sequence joins TRBV6-5 and TRBJ1-2; D perhaps matches TRBD1 (5 bases). The TCR comes from a man aged 18 to 30 with HIV. CDR3: CASSPSTGSYGYTF. The CDR3 bases are TGTGCCAGCAGCCCCTCAACAGGATCCTATGGCTACACCTTC.